This T cell receptor (beta chain) is from a study of early T cells in non-severe SARS-CoV-2 infection. Study information: Investigators sequenced bulk RNA drawn from unsorted whole blood, and chains remained unpaired.

Many counts were recorded for this clonotype. V was trimmed by 2 bases and J by 7 bases, leaving 18 bases between them. Germline V gives CDR1 MNHNY, CDR2 SVGAGI (reference sequence). The CDR3 length is 16 residues. Individual cDNA molecules received unique molecular identifiers during library preparation. TCRdb reprocessed the 5' RACE reads with MiXCR, giving one entry per CDR3 protein. The table includes roughly 65,000 distinct CDR3 sequences, 12% detected once. This receptor was obtained from an adult who was a healthcare worker with PCR-confirmed SARS-CoV-2 infection or an uninfected control (not recorded which). What was sequenced was whole blood. V is TRBV6-6 and J is TRBJ2-1; a weak D match, TRBD2 (6 bases). In nucleotides, the CDR3 is TGTGCCAGCAGTTACGGAGGGAGCCCTGGGAGGAATGAGCAGTTCTTC. Its protein is CASSYGGSPGRNEQFF.